This entry features one T cell receptor beta chain sequence. Antigen: not known. Sequenced by immunoSEQ multiplex PCR; TCRdb stores in-frame clones only, minus some. Of roughly 29,000 clones listed, roughly four fifths are singletons. V was clipped by 2 bases and J by 4 bases, with 15 bases between them. Germline V gene sequence: CDR1 SGHDT, CDR2 YYEEEE. The CDR3 contains 15 residues. This sample is part of a study of T cells in localized non-small cell lung cancer. Points from the study as a whole: Paired adjacent lung recovered a median approximately 57 of the top 100 tumor clones. Longer overall survival was linked to higher blood T cell density. Sequencing was limited to one tumor region, leaving the possibility of heterogeneity open. Measurement of T cell clonality placed uninvolved adjacent lung highest, above the level in tumor.

V is TRBV5-6 and J is TRBJ1-2; no clear D. Sequencing used peripheral blood mononuclear cells, obtained before any cancer treatment. The receptor was isolated from a man aged 40 to 69 with stage III lung adenocarcinoma. CDR3 sequence (DNA): TGTGCCAGCAGCTTTATAGCCTCAAACGCCTATGGCTACACCTTC. It encodes CASSFIASNAYGYTF.